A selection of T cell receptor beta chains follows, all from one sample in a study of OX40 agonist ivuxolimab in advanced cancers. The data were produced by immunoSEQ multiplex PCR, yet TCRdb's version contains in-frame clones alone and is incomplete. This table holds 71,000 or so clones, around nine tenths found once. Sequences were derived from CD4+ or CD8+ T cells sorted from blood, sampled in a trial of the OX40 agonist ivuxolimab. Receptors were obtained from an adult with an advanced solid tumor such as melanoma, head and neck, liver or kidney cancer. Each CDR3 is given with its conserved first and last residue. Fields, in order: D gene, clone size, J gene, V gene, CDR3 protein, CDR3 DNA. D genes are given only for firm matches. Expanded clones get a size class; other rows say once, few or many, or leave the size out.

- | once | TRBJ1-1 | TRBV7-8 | CASSPAVNTEAFF | TGTGCCAGCAGCCCAGCCGTAAACACTGAAGCTTTCTTT
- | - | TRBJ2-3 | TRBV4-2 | CASSQDRQGGADTQYF | TGTGCCAGCAGCCAAGATCGGCAGGGGGGCGCAGATACGCAGTATTTT
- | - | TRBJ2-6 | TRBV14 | CASSQGFGRSGANVLTF | TGTGCCAGCAGCCAAGGATTTGGCCGCTCTGGGGCCAACGTCCTGACTTTC
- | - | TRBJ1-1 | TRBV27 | CASRGGGGTEAFF | TGTGCCAGCAGAGGCGGGGGGGGGACTGAAGCTTTCTTT
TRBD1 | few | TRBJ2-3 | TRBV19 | CASSIGETGGADTQYF | TGTGCCAGTAGTATAGGCGAGACAGGGGGCGCAGATACGCAGTATTTT
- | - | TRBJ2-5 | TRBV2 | CASTPRGGTYQETQYF | TGTGCCAGCACTCCAAGGGGGGGGACGTACCAAGAGACCCAGTACTTC
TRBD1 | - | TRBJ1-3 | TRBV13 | CASSFRTGWGQVAGNTIYF | TGTGCCAGCAGCTTCCGCACGGGCTGGGGACAGGTAGCTGGAAACACCATATATTTT
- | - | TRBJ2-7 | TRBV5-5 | CASSLGQNSYEQYF | TGTGCCAGCAGCTTAGGACAGAACTCCTACGAGCAGTACTTC
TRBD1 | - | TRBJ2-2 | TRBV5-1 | CASSPSYDRVTGELFF | TGCGCCAGCAGCCCCTCTTACGACAGGGTCACCGGGGAGCTGTTTTTT
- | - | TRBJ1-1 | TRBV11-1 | CASTSSVGTNTEAFF | TGTGCCAGCACTTCCTCAGTGGGTACAAACACTGAAGCTTTCTTT
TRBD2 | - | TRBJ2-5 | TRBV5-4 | CASSLTSGGAETQYF | TGTGCCAGCAGCTTAACTAGCGGGGGGGCGGAGACCCAGTACTTC
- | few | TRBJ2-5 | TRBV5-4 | CASSLWRETQYF | TGTGCCAGCAGCTTGTGGCGGGAGACCCAGTACTTC
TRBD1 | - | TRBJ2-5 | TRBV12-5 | CASGLTGGAPAVQETQYF | TGTGCTAGTGGTTTGACAGGGGGCGCCCCGGCCGTCCAAGAGACCCAGTACTTC
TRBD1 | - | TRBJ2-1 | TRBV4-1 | CASSQPGQGALNEQFF | TGCGCCAGCAGCCAACCCGGACAGGGGGCTCTAAATGAGCAGTTCTTC
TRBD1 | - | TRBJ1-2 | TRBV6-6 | CASREGQGFFYGYTF | TGTGCCAGCAGAGAAGGACAGGGGTTTTTCTATGGCTACACCTTC
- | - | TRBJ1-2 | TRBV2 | CASSAPTGPGGYGYTF | TGTGCCAGCAGCGCACCAACAGGACCCGGGGGGTATGGCTACACCTTC